This T cell receptor beta chain stems from a study of tumor-infiltrating lymphocytes in primary liver carcinoma. Overall study results and limits: Without sorting, CD4+ versus CD8+ T cell repertoires were not compared.

Alongside blood RNA obtained from unsorted whole blood, germline DNA was also extracted. The sample holds many counts of this clonotype. Its antigen is still unknown. cDNA specific to TCR beta was made from 500 ng of total RNA, with a constant-region primer employed for priming. Slightly modified ARM-PCR served as the procedure for the TCR beta libraries. These libraries came from three rounds of nested multiplex PCR. In the first two PCR rounds, TRBV1-TRBV30 forward primers were paired with a C-beta reverse primer, and each round lasted approximately 10 cycles. A single record per CDR3 protein comes from TCRdb applying MiXCR to the multiplex PCR reads. The sample holds 310,000 or so distinct CDR3 sequences, 65% seen once. V was trimmed by 6 bases and J by 7 bases, leaving 16 bases between them. Germline values: CDR1 MNHNY, CDR2 SVGAGI (reference sequence). CDR3 length: 13 amino acids.

This sequence was found in a man in his forties with primary liver carcinoma and hepatitis B virus infection. The chain uses TRBV6-6 and TRBJ2-7; possibly TRBD1 or TRBD2 for D (6 bases each). The sequenced material came from peripheral blood. In DNA form, the CDR3 reads TGTGCCAGCAGCCGGGGGCCAGGGGTTGAGCAGTACTTC. Translated: CASSRGPGVEQYF.